The 32 T cell receptor beta chains listed next were all sequenced from one sample in a study of beta chain features in type 1 diabetes. Study-wide points: In all four CD4+ subsets, TCRB CDR3 length was significantly, moderately reduced in type 1 diabetes.

All of the isolated RNA was reverse transcribed, so expressed TCRB transcripts were sequenced. Data came from immunoSEQ multiplex PCR; TCRdb stores just in-frame clones and leaves some out. This table holds around 180,000 clones, almost 8% found once. Their specific antigens are unknown. Specimen: central memory CD4+ T cells from blood. The receptors were gathered from a man aged 18-30 years with type 1 diabetes.

This chain joins TRBV2 and TRBJ2-5, with a possible D match to TRBD1 (6 bases). The CDR3 runs to 13 residues. The germline V and J ends were trimmed by 6 bases and 5 bases, with 13 bases remaining between them. Germline assignment: CDR1 SNHLY and CDR2 FYNNEI. CDR3 protein: CASSTGIWETQYF. The CDR3, as DNA: TGTGCCAGCAGCACAGGGATCTGGGAGACCCAGTACTTC.

Concerning this clone: This same CDR3 is encoded by further DNA sequences in the sample. The chain has TRBV18 and TRBJ2-2, with TRBD1 matching over 8 bases. Trimming cost V 6 bases and J 4 bases; bases outside gene matches: 4. Germline V gene sequence: CDR1 KGHSH, CDR2 LQKENI. This CDR3 comprises 14 residues. CDR3 sequence reads: CASSSGTGTGELFF. The CDR3, as DNA: TGTGCCAGCTCGTCCGGGACAGGCACCGGGGAGCTGTTTTTT.

In its sample, this clone was seen a few times. The gene calls are TRBV6-5 and TRBJ1-1; possible D gene TRBD1, 5 bases. The CDR3 is made up of 12 amino acids. V was pared by 7 bases and J by 3 bases, with 9 bases between. Germline CDR1 reads MNHEY; CDR2 reads SVGAGI. In DNA, the CDR3 is TGTGCCAGCAAAAGGGGCCACACTGAAGCTTTCTTT. It translates to CASKRGHTEAFF.

The chain couples TRBV4-2 to TRBJ2-7; the match to TRBD2 covers 13 bases. The CDR3 has 14 residues. J lost 4 bases, V lost 4 bases, and 1 base had no gene match. The germline V gene encodes CDR1 LGHNA and CDR2 YNFKEQ. The CDR3 here is CASSLGLAGYEQYF. CDR3 DNA: TGTGCCAGCAGCCTGGGACTAGCGGGGTACGAGCAGTACTTC.

The rearrangement links TRBV6-1 to TRBJ2-1; 10 bases line up with TRBD2. CDR3 length: 15 amino acids. Germline CDR1 and CDR2: MNHNS and SASEGT. V trimming: 3 bases; J trimming: 9 bases; junction bases outside the gene matches: 8. CDR3 region: CASSETSGHQGEQFF. The CDR3 nucleotides read TGTGCCAGCAGTGAGACTAGCGGGCATCAGGGTGAGCAGTTCTTC.

This chain uses TRBV30 with TRBJ1-4, with a possible D match to TRBD1 (6 bases). This CDR3 is 18 amino acids long. V dropped 0 bases and J dropped 0 bases, with 17 bases sitting between them. Germline CDR1 and CDR2: GTSNPN and SVGIG (reference sequence). This chain's CDR3 is CAWSVRAGDIATNEKLFF. The CDR3 DNA follows: TGTGCCTGGAGTGTACGGGCGGGGGACATCGCAACTAATGAAAAACTGTTTTTT.

V is TRBV29-1 and J is TRBJ1-5, with TRBD1 identical over 8 bases. Trimming at V came to 6 bases and at J to 6 bases, leaving 4 bases not matched to a gene. Germline V lookup: CDR1 SQVTM, CDR2 ANQGSEA. The CDR3 runs to 12 residues. CDR3 DNA: TGCAGCGTGGGACAGGCCGGTCAGCCCCAGCATTTT. Protein: CSVGQAGQPQHF.

This clone has just a few counts. The CDR3 nucleotides are TGTGCCAGCTCACCACAAGTCTTAGACAATGAGCAGTTCTTC. It codes for CASSPQVLDNEQFF. The rearrangement uses TRBV18 and TRBJ2-1; D uncertain. Per germline, CDR1 KGHSH and CDR2 LQKENI. The length of the CDR3 is 14 residues. Trimming took 1 base from V and 5 from J, leaving 9 bases between them.

The J gene is TRBJ2-7, the V gene TRBV6-6; TRBD2 aligns across 12 bases. Germline V lookup: CDR1 MNHNY, CDR2 SVGAGI (reference sequence). This CDR3 contains 15 residues. V shed 7 bases, J shed 4 bases, and the junction held 8 bases outside the gene matches. CDR3 protein: CASTGLAGRGYEQYF. Here the CDR3 DNA reads TGTGCCAGCACCGGACTAGCGGGGAGGGGGTACGAGCAGTACTTC.

CDR3 sequence (DNA): TGCGCCAGCAGCCCCTGGACTAGCGGGGACACCGGGGAGCTGTTTTTT. Translated: CASSPWTSGDTGELFF. The chain combines TRBV5-1 with TRBJ2-2, with 12 bases fitting TRBD2. Germline V gene sequence: CDR1 SGHRS, CDR2 YFSETQ. There are 16 residues in the CDR3. Trimming at V came to 4 bases and at J to 3 bases, leaving 4 bases not matched to a gene.

This clone has at least ten counts. The chain is built from TRBV19 and TRBJ2-7; weak D call: TRBD2 (5 bases). CDR3 length equals 14 residues. Germline V gene data show CDR1 as LNHDA and CDR2 as SQIVND (reference sequence). Trimming stripped 6 bases from V and 2 bases from J, with 14 bases between. The CDR3 sequence: CASSWTFNTYEQYF. The CDR3 nucleotides are TGTGCCAGTAGCTGGACTTTTAATACCTACGAGCAGTACTTC.

This clone came up a few times. The chain joins TRBV28 to TRBJ2-2, with 7 bases lining up with TRBD2. In germline, CDR1 is MDHEN, CDR2 SYDVKM. V lost 6 bases to trimming and J lost 6 bases; unmatched junction nucleotides: 4. CDR3 length: 13 amino acids. The CDR3 protein is CASRFSGSGELFF. CDR3 DNA sequence: TGTGCCAGCAGATTTAGCGGGTCCGGGGAGCTGTTTTTT.

The chain uses TRBV11-2 and TRBJ1-6; the match to TRBD1 covers 9 bases. The CDR3 length is 15 residues. With V trimmed by 3 bases and J by 7 bases, 4 bases remained unmatched. Looked up from germline, CDR1 is SGHAT and CDR2 is FQNNGV. CDR3 DNA sequence: TGTGCCAGCAGCTTTGGGACAGGGCGAAATTCACCCCTCCACTTT. Translated: CASSFGTGRNSPLHF.

This clone was seen a few times. The V and J genes are TRBV6-6 and TRBJ2-5; D is perhaps TRBD2 (6 bases). The CDR3 covers 14 residues. V gave up 6 bases and J gave up 9 bases, with 20 bases separating them. Germline CDR1 is MNHNY and CDR2 is SVGAGI (reference sequence). CDR3 sequence: CASSTSAGRTSQYF. The CDR3 nucleotides read TGTGCCAGCAGCACCTCGGCGGGGCGTACGTCCCAGTACTTC.

V and J are TRBV29-1 and TRBJ1-2; D is unclear. The V end was cut by 4 bases, the J end by 6 bases, with 12 bases between. The CDR3 is made up of 12 amino acids. Germline V gives CDR1 SQVTM, CDR2 ANQGSEA. The CDR3 region has the DNA TGCAGCGTTGTAAGCGAGGCCGATGGCTACACCTTC. This encodes CSVVSEADGYTF. Complete variable domain (other parts from reference TRBV29-1 and TRBJ1-2): SAVISQKPSRDICQRGTSLTIQCQVDSQVTMMFWYRQQPGQSLTLIATANQGSEATYESGFVIDKFPISRPNLTFSTLTVSNMSPEDSSIYLCSVVSEADGYTFGSGTRLTVV.

In regard to this clone: At one end the junction does not follow the germline gene, possibly because of a read error. Other DNA variants within this sample encode the same CDR3. The gene calls are TRBV5-4 and TRBJ2-1; D is unresolved. The V gene's germline CDR1 is SGHNT and CDR2 YYREEE (reference sequence). This CDR3 comprises 14 residues. As DNA, the CDR3 is TGCGCCAGCAGCTTGGAGCCAGCGAACGATGAGCAGTTCTTC. It encodes CASSLEPANDEQFF.

This sequence joins TRBV5-1 and TRBJ1-2, with TRBD1 identical over 7 bases. Looked up from germline, CDR1 is SGHRS and CDR2 is YFSETQ. V lost 2 bases to trimming and J lost 8 bases; unmatched junction nucleotides: 9. CDR3 length equals 14 residues. The CDR3 region is CASSFRDSRMGYTF. DNA of the CDR3: TGCGCCAGCAGCTTCCGGGACAGCAGGATGGGCTACACCTTC. Together with reference TRBV5-1 and TRBJ1-2, the CDR3 gives the full variable domain: KAGVTQTPRYLIKTRGQQVTLSCSPISGHRSVSWYQQTPGQGLQFLFEYFSETQRNKGNFPGRFSGRQFSNSRSEMNVSTLELGDSALYLCASSFRDSRMGYTFGSGTRLTVV.

This clone was seen only a few times. CDR3 region: CASSPRPAGDGEQFF. CDR3 DNA sequence: TGTGCCAGCTCACCACGCCCAGCGGGAGATGGTGAGCAGTTCTTC. The chain has TRBV18 and TRBJ2-1; 8 nucleotides agree with TRBD2. The germline CDR1 and CDR2 sequences are KGHSH and LQKENI. This CDR3 has 15 residues. With V trimmed by 1 base and J by 9 bases, 8 bases remained unmatched.

This clone was picked up a small number of times. The V gene is TRBV6-6, the J gene TRBJ2-2; a possible D gene is TRBD1 (5 bases). Trimming cost V 5 bases and J 1 base, with 14 bases left between them. This CDR3 has 16 residues. Germline CDR1 reads MNHNY; CDR2 reads SVGAGI (reference sequence). In nucleotides, the CDR3 is TGTGCCAGCAGTCCGCGTCAAGGGGTGAACACCGGGGAGCTGTTTTTT. Translating gives CASSPRQGVNTGELFF.

This clone was counted between two and nine times. V and J are TRBV5-1 and TRBJ1-1, with TRBD1 as a possible D gene (6 bases). The V and J ends lost 4 bases and 1 base respectively, with 11 bases between them. The CDR3 is 14 amino acids. Looked up from germline, CDR1 is SGHRS and CDR2 is YFSETQ. CDR3 sequence (DNA): TGCGCCAGCAGCGTCATAGGGGGGAACACTGAAGCTTTCTTT. Translating gives CASSVIGGNTEAFF.

V gene TRBV29-1 combines with J gene TRBJ2-5; TRBD1 agrees at 7 bases. This CDR3 is 14 amino acids long. The germline CDR1 and CDR2 sequences are SQVTM and ANQGSEA. Trimming removed 5 bases from V and 2 bases from J; junction bases left unmatched: 8. The chain's CDR3 is CSVNRDRRQETQYF. For the CDR3, the DNA is TGCAGCGTTAATCGGGACAGAAGGCAAGAGACCCAGTACTTC.

The chain couples TRBV4-2 to TRBJ2-1; TRBD1 agrees at 8 bases. With 4 bases clipped from V and 2 bases from J, the junction kept 4 bases outside the gene matches. This CDR3 comprises 15 residues. Germline CDR1 is LGHNA and CDR2 is YNFKEQ. The CDR3 is CASSPDRGTYNEQFF. As DNA, the CDR3 is TGTGCCAGCAGCCCTGACAGGGGAACCTACAATGAGCAGTTCTTC.

The table lists this clone with a few counts. CDR3 loop: CASSLPGQGFGYTF. The CDR3 nucleotides are TGTGCCAGCAGTTTACCGGGACAGGGGTTTGGCTACACCTTC. The chain links TRBV28 to TRBJ1-2, with 10 bases lining up with TRBD1. The CDR3 extends over 14 amino acids. V shed 2 bases, J shed 7 bases, and the junction held 4 bases outside the gene matches. From germline, CDR1 is MDHEN and CDR2 SYDVKM.

This clone was recorded at least ten times. This sequence joins TRBV4-2 and TRBJ2-2, with unresolved D. Germline-derived CDR1 and CDR2 are LGHNA and YNFKEQ. The CDR3 sequence is 18 residues long. Trimming pared 0 bases from V and 0 bases from J, leaving 14 bases between. CDR3 sequence: CASSQDRSRLANTGELFF. The CDR3 region has the DNA TGTGCCAGCAGCCAAGATCGGAGCCGGCTGGCGAACACCGGGGAGCTGTTTTTT.

Worth noting for this clone: A read error may account for a junction end that differs from germline. This rearrangement joins TRBV6-5 to TRBJ2-7, with 10 bases that match TRBD2. Germline V gene lookup returns CDR1 MNHEY and CDR2 SVGAGI. The length of the CDR3 is 13 residues. As DNA, the CDR3 is TGTGCCAGCAGTTACGGGCTAGCGGGAGTTATGAACTTC. Residues: CASSYGLAGVMNF.

The sample holds a few counts of this clone. V is TRBV28 and J is TRBJ2-6, with unresolved D. The CDR3 sequence is 13 residues long. With 3 bases removed from V and 4 bases from J, the gap between germline ends came to 4 bases. Looked up from germline, CDR1 is MDHEN and CDR2 is SYDVKM. The CDR3 region has the DNA TGTGCCAGCAGTTTGGCCGGGGCCAACGTCCTGACTTTC. This codes for CASSLAGANVLTF. Together with reference TRBV28 and TRBJ2-6, the CDR3 gives the full variable domain: DVKVTQSSRYLVKRTGEKVFLECVQDMDHENMFWYRQDPGLGLRLIYFSYDVKMKEKGDIPEGYSVSREKKERFSLILESASTNQTSMYLCASSLAGANVLTFGAGSRLTVL.

The chain employs TRBV5-1 and TRBJ2-7; D gene ambiguous. Trimming removed 4 bases from V and 5 bases from J, with 10 bases in between. CDR1 is SGHRS, CDR2 YFSETQ, per germline. This CDR3 contains 12 residues. CDR3: CASSPDLDEQYF. In DNA, the CDR3 is TGCGCCAGCAGCCCAGACTTGGACGAGCAGTACTTC.

V is TRBV28 and J is TRBJ1-1, with D unclear. This CDR3 has 12 residues. Germline V lookup: CDR1 MDHEN, CDR2 SYDVKM. Trimming removed 1 base from V and 8 bases from J, with 8 bases in between. The CDR3 here is CASSLSGEEAFF. The CDR3 nucleotides read TGTGCCAGCAGTTTATCCGGTGAAGAAGCTTTCTTT.

This clone has only a few counts. V is TRBV2 and J is TRBJ2-1, with a possible D match to TRBD1 (5 bases). Germline CDR1 is SNHLY and CDR2 is FYNNEI. Trimming stripped 4 bases from V and 6 bases from J, with 10 bases between. The CDR3 length is 13 residues. The CDR3 DNA is TGTGCCAGCAGTGTATTGGACATCAATGAGCAGTTCTTC. It is translated as CASSVLDINEQFF.

The V and J genes are TRBV7-2 and TRBJ1-5; the D is unclear. CDR3 length equals 13 residues. The germline CDR1 and CDR2 sequences are SGHTA and FQGNSA. Trimming took off 5 bases at V and 4 bases at J, with 9 bases between the two ends. As DNA, the CDR3 is TGTGCCAGCAGCGAGATGTATAATCAGCCCCAGCATTTT. This sequence encodes CASSEMYNQPQHF.

This clone was seen a few times. The chain combines TRBV6-6 with TRBJ2-5; no firm D call. V lost 6 bases and J lost 4, with 6 bases in between. Germline assignment: CDR1 MNHNY and CDR2 SVGAGI (reference sequence). This CDR3 is built from 11 residues. This chain's CDR3 is CASSSPETQYF. The CDR3 nucleotides read TGTGCCAGCAGCTCCCCAGAGACCCAGTACTTC.

This clone has just a few counts. The genes are TRBV21-1 and TRBJ2-5; the table assigns TRBD1, which was not confirmed against the DNA. TRBV21-1 is annotated as a pseudogene. This CDR3 has 12 amino acids. Here the CDR3 DNA reads TGTGCCAGCACGGACAGTCAAGAGACCCAGTACTTC. It is translated as CASTDSQETQYF.